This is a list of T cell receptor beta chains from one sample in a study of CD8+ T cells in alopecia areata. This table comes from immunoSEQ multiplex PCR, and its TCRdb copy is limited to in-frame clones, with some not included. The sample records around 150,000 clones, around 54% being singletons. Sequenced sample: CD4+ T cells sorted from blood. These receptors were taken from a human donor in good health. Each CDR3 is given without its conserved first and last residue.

cdr3_aa: AGADSNTGELF
j_call: TRBJ2-2
v_call: TRBV28

cdr3_aa: ASNPGASRLQETQY
j_call: TRBJ2-5
v_call: TRBV5-4

cdr3_aa: SVGRGSYNEQF
j_call: TRBJ2-1
v_call: TRBV29-1

cdr3_aa: ASFDNYGYT
j_call: TRBJ1-2
v_call: TRBV27

cdr3_aa: ASSPGTESFYGYT
j_call: TRBJ1-2
v_call: TRBV4-1

cdr3_aa: TSSQSSARLEQY
j_call: TRBJ2-7
v_call: TRBV1

cdr3_aa: SVEDPRSAAHTDTQY
j_call: TRBJ2-3
v_call: TRBV29-1

cdr3_aa: SVVFGNQPQH
j_call: TRBJ1-5
v_call: TRBV29-1

cdr3_aa: ASSQVQIPGRAFGQF
j_call: TRBJ2-1
v_call: TRBV4-1

cdr3_aa: ASSDGPSGTQY
j_call: TRBJ2-5
v_call: TRBV4-2

cdr3_aa: ASSEQTSGKETQY
j_call: TRBJ2-5
v_call: TRBV9